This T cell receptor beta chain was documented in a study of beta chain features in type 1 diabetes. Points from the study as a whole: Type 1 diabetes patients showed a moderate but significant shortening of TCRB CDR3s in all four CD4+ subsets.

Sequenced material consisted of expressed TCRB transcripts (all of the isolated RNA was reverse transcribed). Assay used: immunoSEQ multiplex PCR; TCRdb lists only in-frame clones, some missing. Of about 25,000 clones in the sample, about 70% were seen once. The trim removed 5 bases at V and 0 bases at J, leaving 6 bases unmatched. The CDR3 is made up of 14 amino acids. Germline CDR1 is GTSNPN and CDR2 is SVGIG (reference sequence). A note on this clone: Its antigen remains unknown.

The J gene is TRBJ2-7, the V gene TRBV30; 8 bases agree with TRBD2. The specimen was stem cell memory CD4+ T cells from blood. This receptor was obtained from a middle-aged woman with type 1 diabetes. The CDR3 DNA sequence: TGTGCCTGGTCTCGACTAGCGCTCTCCTACGAGCAGTACTTC. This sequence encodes CAWSRLALSYEQYF.